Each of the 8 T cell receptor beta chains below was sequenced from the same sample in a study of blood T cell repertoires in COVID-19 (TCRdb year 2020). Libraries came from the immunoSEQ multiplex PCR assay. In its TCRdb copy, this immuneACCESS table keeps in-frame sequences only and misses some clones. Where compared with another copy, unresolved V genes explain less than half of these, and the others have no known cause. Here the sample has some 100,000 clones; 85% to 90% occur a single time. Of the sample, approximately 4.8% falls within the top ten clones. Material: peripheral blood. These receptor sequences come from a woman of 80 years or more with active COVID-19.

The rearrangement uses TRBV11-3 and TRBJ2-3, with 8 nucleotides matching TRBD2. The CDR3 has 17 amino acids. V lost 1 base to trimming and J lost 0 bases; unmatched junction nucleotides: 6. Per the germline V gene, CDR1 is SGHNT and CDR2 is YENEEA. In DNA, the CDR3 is TGTGCCAGCAGCTTAGGACTAATAGCGGGGAGCACAGATACGCAGTATTTT. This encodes CASSLGLIAGSTDTQYF.

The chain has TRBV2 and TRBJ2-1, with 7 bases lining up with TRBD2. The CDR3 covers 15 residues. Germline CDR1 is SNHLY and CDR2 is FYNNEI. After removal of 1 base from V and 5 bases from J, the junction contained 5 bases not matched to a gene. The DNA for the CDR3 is TGTGCCAGCAGTGAAGGCCGACTAGCCCACAATGAGCAGTTCTTC. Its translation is CASSEGRLAHNEQFF.

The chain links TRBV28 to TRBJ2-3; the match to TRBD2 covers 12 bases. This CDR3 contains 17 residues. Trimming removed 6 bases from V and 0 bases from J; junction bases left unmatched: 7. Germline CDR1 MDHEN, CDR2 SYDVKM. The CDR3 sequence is CASRGTSGRTSTDTQYF. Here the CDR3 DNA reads TGTGCCAGCAGGGGTACTAGCGGGAGGACCAGCACAGATACGCAGTATTTT.

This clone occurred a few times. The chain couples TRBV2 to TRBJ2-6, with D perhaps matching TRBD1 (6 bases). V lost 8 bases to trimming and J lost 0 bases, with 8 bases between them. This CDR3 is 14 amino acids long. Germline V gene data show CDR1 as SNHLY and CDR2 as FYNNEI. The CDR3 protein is CASGRGSGANVLTF. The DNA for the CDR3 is TGTGCCAGCGGCAGGGGCTCTGGGGCCAACGTCCTGACTTTC.

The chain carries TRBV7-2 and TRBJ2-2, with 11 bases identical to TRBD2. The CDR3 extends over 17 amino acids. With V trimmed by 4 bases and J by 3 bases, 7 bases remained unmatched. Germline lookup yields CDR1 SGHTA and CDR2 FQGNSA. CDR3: CASSSYRGLADTGELFF. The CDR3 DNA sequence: TGTGCCAGCAGCTCCTATCGGGGACTAGCGGACACCGGGGAGCTGTTTTTT.

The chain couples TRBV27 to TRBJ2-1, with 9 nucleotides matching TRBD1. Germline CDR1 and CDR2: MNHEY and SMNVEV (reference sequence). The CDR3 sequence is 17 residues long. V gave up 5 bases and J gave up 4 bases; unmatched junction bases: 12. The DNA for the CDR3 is TGTGCCAGCAGTGACGCGGGGACAGGGTATATGTACAATGAGCAGTTCTTC. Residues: CASSDAGTGYMYNEQFF.

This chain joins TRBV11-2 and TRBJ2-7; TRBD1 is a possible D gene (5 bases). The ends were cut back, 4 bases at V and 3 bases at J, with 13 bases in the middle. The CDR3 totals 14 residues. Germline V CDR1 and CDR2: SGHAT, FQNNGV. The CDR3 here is CASSSTDTNYEQYF. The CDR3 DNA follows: TGTGCCAGCAGCTCGACGGACACTAACTACGAGCAGTACTTC.

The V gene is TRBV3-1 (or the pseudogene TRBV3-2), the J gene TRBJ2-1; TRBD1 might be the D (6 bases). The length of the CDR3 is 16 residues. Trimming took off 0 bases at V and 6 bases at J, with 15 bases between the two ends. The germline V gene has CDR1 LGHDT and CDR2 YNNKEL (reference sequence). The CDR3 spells CASSQELGALCNEQFF. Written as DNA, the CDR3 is TGTGCCAGCAGCCAAGAATTGGGGGCTTTATGCAATGAGCAGTTCTTC.